This entry is about one T cell receptor beta chain. The record originates from a study of cytomegalovirus exposure and HLA in healthy donors. Trimming at V came to 2 bases and at J to 3 bases, leaving 9 bases not matched to a gene. This CDR3 has 16 residues. Looked up from germline, CDR1 is LGHNA and CDR2 is YNFKEQ. 60 Vbeta and 13 Jbeta primers were used in PCR. Measured with immunoSEQ multiplex PCR; TCRdb has only the in-frame clones, and not every one. Among 95,000 to 100,000 clones listed, around 77% were seen once. The sequence was collected from a man between 35 and 55 years old in good health and CMV-seronegative. Sequenced input: PBMCs. The V gene is TRBV4-2, the J gene TRBJ1-1; TRBD1 agrees at 7 bases. The chain's CDR3 is CASSQNRGGADTEAFF. The CDR3, as DNA: TGTGCCAGCAGCCAAAACCGAGGGGGCGCGGACACTGAAGCTTTCTTT.